The rows below give T cell receptor beta chains drawn from one sample of a study of blood T cell repertoires in COVID-19. The assay was immunoSEQ multiplex PCR, and TCRdb's table has in-frame clones only and misses some. The sample consists of 280,000 or so clones, roughly four fifths of them appearing once. Specimen: peripheral blood. The receptors stem from a woman between 45 and 65 years old who had recovered from COVID-19. Each CDR3 is given with its conserved first and last residue. D genes are given only for firm matches. Where a row states a size, it is once, few, many or the class of an expanded clone; other rows omit it.

d_call	v_call	j_call	clone_size	cdr3_nt	cdr3_aa
.	TRBV18	TRBJ2-2	many	TGTGCCAGCTCACCACCGGGAGGCGGGGAGCTGTTTTTT	CASSPPGGGELFF
.	TRBV20-1	TRBJ1-2	.	TGCAGTGCTAGAGGGACACATGGCTACACCTTC	CSARGTHGYTF
.	TRBV7-6	TRBJ2-1	.	TGTGCCAGCAGCTTAGCCCCGCATGGAGTAGGGGGAAGCTCCTACAATGAGCAGTTCTTC	CASSLAPHGVGGSSYNEQFF
TRBD1	TRBV12-3/TRBV12-4	TRBJ1-5	.	TGTGCCAGCAGTTCCAGGGGGAATCAGCCCCAGCATTTT	CASSSRGNQPQHF
.	TRBV24-1	TRBJ2-3	.	TGTGCCACCAGTGATAACCGGGACTTCTTTAGTCGAGATACGCAGTATTTT	CATSDNRDFFSRDTQYF
TRBD1	TRBV28	TRBJ1-2	.	TGTGCCAGCAGTTCGGCTACGACAGGGGTAGGCTACACCTTC	CASSSATTGVGYTF
.	TRBV4-3	TRBJ2-5	.	TGCGCCAGCAGCCAAGTTAGCGGTCGAGGAGAAGAGACCCAGTACTTC	CASSQVSGRGEETQYF
.	TRBV12-2	TRBJ1-3	.	TGTGCAAGTCTCATATATCTCAGGGGCGGAAGAGGAAACACCATATATTTT	CASLIYLRGGRGNTIYF
TRBD1	TRBV19	TRBJ1-6	few	TGTGCCAGTAGACAGGCCGGGACAGGGGGGAATTCACCCCTCCACTTT	CASRQAGTGGNSPLHF
TRBD1	TRBV3-1/TRBV3-2	TRBJ2-7	.	TGTGCCAGCAGCCGATTGGGACAGGGGGCGTACGAGCAGTACTTC	CASSRLGQGAYEQYF
.	TRBV29-1	TRBJ2-7	.	TGCAGCGTTGTCAAAAGTCCTGGCGGGGAGCAGTACTTC	CSVVKSPGGEQYF
.	TRBV18	TRBJ2-7	.	TGTGCCAGCTCAACATTACAGGAGCAGTACTTC	CASSTLQEQYF
.	TRBV18	TRBJ1-1	.	TGTGCCAGCTCACCACGACAGGTCAACACTGAAGCTTTCTTT	CASSPRQVNTEAFF
TRBD2	TRBV7-3	TRBJ2-3	.	TGTGCCAGCAGCTTAACTAGCGGGGGCACAGATACGCAGTATTTT	CASSLTSGGTDTQYF
.	TRBV6-2/TRBV6-3	TRBJ2-1	.	TGTGCCAGCAGTGCGCCCTCCTACAATGAGCAGTTCTTC	CASSAPSYNEQFF
TRBD1	TRBV19	TRBJ2-2	.	TGTGCCAGTACCCTGACAGGGTCCGGGGAGCTGTTTTTT	CASTLTGSGELFF
.	TRBV29-1	TRBJ1-2	.	TGCAGCGTTGAAGGCAGGGCGCGTAATGGCTACACCTTC	CSVEGRARNGYTF
TRBD2	TRBV4-3	TRBJ2-3	.	TGCGCCAGCAGCCAAAGGGTAGCGGGGGGCCTGCTGACAGATACGCAGTATTTT	CASSQRVAGGLLTDTQYF
TRBD2	TRBV5-1	TRBJ2-3	once	TGCGCCAGCAGCGACCGGACTAGCGGGAGCACAGATACGCAGTATTTT	CASSDRTSGSTDTQYF
.	TRBV10-3	TRBJ2-3	.	TGTGCCATCAGTGAGCCGGGAGATACGCAGTATTTT	CAISEPGDTQYF
.	TRBV7-3	TRBJ2-3	.	TGTGCCAGCAGCGCCGGGTCGGATACGCAGTATTTT	CASSAGSDTQYF
.	TRBV5-4	TRBJ1-3	.	TGTGCCAGCAGCTTGGCCGGTCTCTCTGGAAACACCATATATTTT	CASSLAGLSGNTIYF
.	TRBV6-5	TRBJ2-2	.	TGTGCCAGCAGTAAGGGGGGGATAGGGACCGGGGAGCTGTTTTTT	CASSKGGIGTGELFF
.	TRBV27	TRBJ1-5	.	TGTGCCAGCAGTCCATACCCCCCCTCGGACAGCCCTAATCAGCCCCAGCATTTT	CASSPYPPSDSPNQPQHF
TRBD1	TRBV5-5	TRBJ1-6	.	TGTGCCAGCAGCCGAGGGACAGGGAGGACCCTCCACTTT	CASSRGTGRTLHF
.	TRBV19	TRBJ2-7	.	TGTGCCAGTAGTATACGGGGAGCCGGGGGCGAGCAGTACTTC	CASSIRGAGGEQYF
TRBD2	TRBV5-4	TRBJ2-1	.	TGTGCCAGCGGAACTGAGCGGGGGAACTACAATGAGCAGTTCTTC	CASGTERGNYNEQFF
.	TRBV27	TRBJ1-4	.	TGTGCCAGCAGCACCCGGGGGTTAACAGGGAGGGCAACTAATGAAAAACTGTTTTTT	CASSTRGLTGRATNEKLFF
.	TRBV28	TRBJ2-7	.	TGTGCCACCGCCGACAGGCCTGAGGACGAGCAGTACTTC	CATADRPEDEQYF
TRBD2	TRBV20-1	TRBJ2-3	.	TGCAGTGCTAGTCGAGTAGCGGGGGGGGATACGCAGTATTTT	CSASRVAGGDTQYF
TRBD1	TRBV19	TRBJ2-3	.	TGTGCCAGTAGTACAACAGGGGGTAGGACAGATACGCAGTATTTT	CASSTTGGRTDTQYF
TRBD2	TRBV9	TRBJ2-2	.	TGTGCCAGCAGCGTGGCTAGCGGGAGCCGTGGGACCGGGGAGCTGTTTTTT	CASSVASGSRGTGELFF
.	TRBV28	TRBJ1-1	.	TGTGCCAGCACTCCCGCCGGGAGGGTGAACACTGAAGCTTTCTTT	CASTPAGRVNTEAFF
.	TRBV9	TRBJ2-1	.	TGTGCCAGCAGCGTAGTGGGGGCCCTTGAGCAGTTCTTC	CASSVVGALEQFF
TRBD2	TRBV30	TRBJ2-1	.	TGTGCCTGGGCCGGGACTAGCGGATACAATGAGCAGTTCTTC	CAWAGTSGYNEQFF
TRBD2	TRBV2	TRBJ2-1	.	TGTGCCAGCATGAGCGGGAGCTCCTACAATGAGCAGTTCTTC	CASMSGSSYNEQFF
.	TRBV6-5	TRBJ1-1	.	TGTGCCAGCGAGGGGGTGTGGGACACTGAAGCTTTCTTT	CASEGVWDTEAFF
TRBD1	TRBV5-5	TRBJ2-5	.	TGTGCCAGCAGCTTCCCACAGGGGGCAGGAGAGACCCAGTACTTC	CASSFPQGAGETQYF
TRBD1	TRBV28	TRBJ1-2	.	TGTGCCAGCAGTTTAAGGGGACAGGGGGCTCGTGGCTACACCTTC	CASSLRGQGARGYTF
TRBD2	TRBV2	TRBJ2-7	.	TGTGCCAGCAGGGCGGGCGGGGGAGCCTCCGAGCAGTACTTC	CASRAGGGASEQYF
TRBD1	TRBV19	TRBJ1-1	.	TGTGCCAGCGAAACAACCGGGACAGTCCTGCATACTGAAGCTTTCTTT	CASETTGTVLHTEAFF
TRBD1	TRBV28	TRBJ1-2	few	TGTGCCAGCAGCAGACAGGGAAGTTATGGCTACACCTTC	CASSRQGSYGYTF
.	TRBV4-3	TRBJ1-2	.	TGCGCCAGCAGCCGGGACACTAACTATGGCTACACCTTC	CASSRDTNYGYTF
.	TRBV30	TRBJ2-6	.	TGTGCCTGGAGTGTACGAGTAGGCTCGGGTTCTGGGGCCAACGTCCTGACTTTC	CAWSVRVGSGSGANVLTF
.	TRBV2	TRBJ2-5	few	TGTGCCAGCAAGGGGGAGGGGACTACCCCGACCCAGTACTTC	CASKGEGTTPTQYF
TRBD1	TRBV7-9	TRBJ1-6	few	TGTGCCAGCAGCCGACAGGGGTGGTCACCCCTCCACTTT	CASSRQGWSPLHF
TRBD1	TRBV19	TRBJ2-2	.	TGTGCCAGTAGTACGGGACAGAGGACTCTGTTTTTT	CASSTGQRTLFF
TRBD1	TRBV2	TRBJ1-4	.	TGTGCCAGCAGTGGTTTTCTGGGACAGACTGCAACTAATGAAAAACTGTTTTTT	CASSGFLGQTATNEKLFF
.	TRBV20-1	TRBJ1-1	.	TGCAGTGCTAGTGAGACAGGCCTTACCATGAACACTGAAGCTTTCTTT	CSASETGLTMNTEAFF
TRBD2	TRBV10-3	TRBJ2-7	.	TGTGCCATCAGTACCGGACTAGCCTCCTACGAGCAGTACTTC	CAISTGLASYEQYF
.	TRBV5-5	TRBJ1-2	.	TGTGCCAGCAGCTTGGTTACGGCGACAGGCCTCTTGGTAGGCTACACCTTC	CASSLVTATGLLVGYTF